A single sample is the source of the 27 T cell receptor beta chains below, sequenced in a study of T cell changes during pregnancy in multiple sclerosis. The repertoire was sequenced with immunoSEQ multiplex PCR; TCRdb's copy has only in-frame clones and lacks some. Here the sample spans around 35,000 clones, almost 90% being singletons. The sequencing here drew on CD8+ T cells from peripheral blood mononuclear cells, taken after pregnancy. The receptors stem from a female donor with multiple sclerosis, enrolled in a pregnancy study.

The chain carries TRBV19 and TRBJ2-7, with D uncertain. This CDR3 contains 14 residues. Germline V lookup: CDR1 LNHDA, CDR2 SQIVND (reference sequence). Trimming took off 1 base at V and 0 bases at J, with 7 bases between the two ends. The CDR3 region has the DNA TGTGCCAGTAGTATAGGCACAAGCTCCTACGAGCAGTACTTC. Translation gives CASSIGTSSYEQYF.

The CDR3 spells CASSPGTSHTDTQYF. Written as DNA, the CDR3 is TGTGCCAGCAGCCCCGGGACTAGCCACACAGATACGCAGTATTTT. This sequence joins TRBV7-9 and TRBJ2-3, with TRBD2 identical over 9 bases. The CDR3 runs to 15 residues. Unmatched junction bases numbered 5, after V lost 5 bases and J lost 2 bases. Germline loops: CDR1 SEHNR, CDR2 FQNEAQ (reference sequence).

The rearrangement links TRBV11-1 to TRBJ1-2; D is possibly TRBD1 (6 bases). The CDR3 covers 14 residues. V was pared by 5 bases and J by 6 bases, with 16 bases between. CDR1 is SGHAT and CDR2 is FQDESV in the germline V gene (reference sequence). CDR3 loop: CASSQGGLGNGYTF. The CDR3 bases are TGTGCCAGCAGCCAAGGGGGTCTTGGGAATGGCTACACCTTC.

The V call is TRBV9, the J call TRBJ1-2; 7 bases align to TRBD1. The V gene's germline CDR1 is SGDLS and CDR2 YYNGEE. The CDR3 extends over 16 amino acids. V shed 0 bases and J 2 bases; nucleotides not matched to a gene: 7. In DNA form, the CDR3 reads TGTGCCAGCAGCGTAGTGGAGGGGGCTCTAAACTATGGCTACACCTTC. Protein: CASSVVEGALNYGYTF.

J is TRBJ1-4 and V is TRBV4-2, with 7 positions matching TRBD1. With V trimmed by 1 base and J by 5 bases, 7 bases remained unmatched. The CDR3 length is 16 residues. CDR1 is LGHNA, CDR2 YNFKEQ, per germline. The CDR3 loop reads CASSQARGQLNEKLFF. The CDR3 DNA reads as TGTGCCAGCAGCCAAGCCAGGGGACAGCTAAATGAAAAACTGTTTTTT.

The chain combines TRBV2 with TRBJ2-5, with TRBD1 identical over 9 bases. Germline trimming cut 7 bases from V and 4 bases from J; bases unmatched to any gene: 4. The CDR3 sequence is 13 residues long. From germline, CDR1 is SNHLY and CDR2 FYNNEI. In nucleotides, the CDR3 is TGTGCCAGCACGGGACAGGGCGTAGAGACCCAGTACTTC. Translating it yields CASTGQGVETQYF.

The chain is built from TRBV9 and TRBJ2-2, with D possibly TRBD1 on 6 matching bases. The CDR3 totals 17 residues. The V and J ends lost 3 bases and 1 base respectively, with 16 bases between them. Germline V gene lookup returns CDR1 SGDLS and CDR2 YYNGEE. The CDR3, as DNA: TGTGCCAGCAGCGATCATAGGGACAAAGAGAACACCGGGGAGCTGTTTTTT. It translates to CASSDHRDKENTGELFF.

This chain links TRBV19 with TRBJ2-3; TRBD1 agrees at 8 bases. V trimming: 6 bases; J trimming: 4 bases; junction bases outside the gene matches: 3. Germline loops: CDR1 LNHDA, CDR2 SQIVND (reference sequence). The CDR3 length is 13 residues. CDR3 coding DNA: TGTGCCAGTAGCTCGGACAGGGCAGATACGCAGTATTTT. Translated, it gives CASSSDRADTQYF.

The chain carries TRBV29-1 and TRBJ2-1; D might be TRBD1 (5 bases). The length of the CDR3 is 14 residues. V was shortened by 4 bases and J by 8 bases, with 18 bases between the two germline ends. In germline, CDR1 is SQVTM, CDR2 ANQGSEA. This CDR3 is CSVVGHLAGDEQFF. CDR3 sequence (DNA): TGCAGCGTTGTTGGACACCTCGCCGGCGATGAGCAGTTCTTC.

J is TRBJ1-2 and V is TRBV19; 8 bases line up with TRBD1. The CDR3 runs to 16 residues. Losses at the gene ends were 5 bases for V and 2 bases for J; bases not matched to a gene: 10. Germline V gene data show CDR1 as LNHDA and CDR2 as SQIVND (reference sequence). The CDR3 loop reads CASSSPPQGANYGYTF. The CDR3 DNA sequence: TGTGCCAGTAGTTCCCCCCCCCAGGGGGCCAACTATGGCTACACCTTC.

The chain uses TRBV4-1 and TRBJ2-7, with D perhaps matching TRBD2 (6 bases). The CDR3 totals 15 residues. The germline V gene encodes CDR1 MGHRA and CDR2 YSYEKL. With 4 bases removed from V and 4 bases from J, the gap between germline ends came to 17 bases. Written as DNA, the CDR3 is TGCGCCAGCAGCCTCAGTAACGCTGGGACTTACGAGCAGTACTTC. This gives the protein CASSLSNAGTYEQYF.

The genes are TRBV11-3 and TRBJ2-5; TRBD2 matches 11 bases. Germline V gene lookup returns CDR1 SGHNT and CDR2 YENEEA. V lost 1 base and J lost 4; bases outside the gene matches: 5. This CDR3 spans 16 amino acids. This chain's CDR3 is CASSLGGLAARETQYF. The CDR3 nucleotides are TGTGCCAGCAGCTTAGGGGGACTAGCGGCCAGAGAGACCCAGTACTTC.

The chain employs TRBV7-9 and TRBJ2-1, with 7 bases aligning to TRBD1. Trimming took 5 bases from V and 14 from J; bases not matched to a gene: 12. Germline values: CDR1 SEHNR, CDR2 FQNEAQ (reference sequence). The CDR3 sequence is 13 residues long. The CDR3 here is CASSGDRWVHKFF. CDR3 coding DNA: TGTGCCAGCAGCGGGGACAGATGGGTCCATAAGTTCTTC.

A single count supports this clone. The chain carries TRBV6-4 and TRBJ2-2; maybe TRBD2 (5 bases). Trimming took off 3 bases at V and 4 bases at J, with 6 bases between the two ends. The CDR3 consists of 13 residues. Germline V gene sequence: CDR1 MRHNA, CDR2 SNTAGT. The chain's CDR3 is CASSEEGTGELFF. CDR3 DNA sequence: TGTGCCAGCAGTGAAGAGGGCACCGGGGAGCTGTTTTTT.

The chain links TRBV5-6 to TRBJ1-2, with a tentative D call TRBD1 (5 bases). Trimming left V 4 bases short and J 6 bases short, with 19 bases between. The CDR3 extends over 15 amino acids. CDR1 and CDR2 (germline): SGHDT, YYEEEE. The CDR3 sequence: CASSSLGRVGDGYTF. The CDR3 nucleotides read TGTGCCAGCAGCAGTTTGGGCAGGGTAGGAGATGGCTACACCTTC.

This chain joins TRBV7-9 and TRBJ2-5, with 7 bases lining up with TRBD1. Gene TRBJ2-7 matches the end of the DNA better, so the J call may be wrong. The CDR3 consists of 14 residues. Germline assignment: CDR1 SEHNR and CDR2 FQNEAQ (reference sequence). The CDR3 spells CASSSPRGSYEQYF. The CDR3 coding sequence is TGTGCCAGCAGCTCGCCCAGGGGGTCTTACGAGCAGTACTTC.

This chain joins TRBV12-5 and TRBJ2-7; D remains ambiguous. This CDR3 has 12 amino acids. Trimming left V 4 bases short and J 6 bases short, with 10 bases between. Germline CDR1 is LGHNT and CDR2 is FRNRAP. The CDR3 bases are TGTGCTAGTGGTTATGAGATAAGCGAGCAGTACTTC. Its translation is CASGYEISEQYF.

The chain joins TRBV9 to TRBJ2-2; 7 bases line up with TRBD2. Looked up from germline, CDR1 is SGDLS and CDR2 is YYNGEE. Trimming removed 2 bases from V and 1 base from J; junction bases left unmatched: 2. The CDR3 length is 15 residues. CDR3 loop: CASSVGGGNTGELFF. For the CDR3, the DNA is TGTGCCAGCAGCGTGGGCGGGGGGAACACCGGGGAGCTGTTTTTT.

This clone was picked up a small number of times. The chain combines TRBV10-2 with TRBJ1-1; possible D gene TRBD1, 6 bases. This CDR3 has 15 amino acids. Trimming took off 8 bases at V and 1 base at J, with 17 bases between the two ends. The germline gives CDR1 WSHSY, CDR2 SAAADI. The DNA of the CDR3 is TGCGCCAGCGGGCCTGGAGACAGGCCGAACACTGAAGCTTTCTTT. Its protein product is CASGPGDRPNTEAFF.

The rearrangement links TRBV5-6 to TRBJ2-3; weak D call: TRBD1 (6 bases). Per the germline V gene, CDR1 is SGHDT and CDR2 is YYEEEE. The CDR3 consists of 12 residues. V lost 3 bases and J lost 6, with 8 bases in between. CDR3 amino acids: CASSSQGDTQYF. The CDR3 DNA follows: TGTGCCAGCAGCTCTCAGGGGGATACGCAGTATTTT.

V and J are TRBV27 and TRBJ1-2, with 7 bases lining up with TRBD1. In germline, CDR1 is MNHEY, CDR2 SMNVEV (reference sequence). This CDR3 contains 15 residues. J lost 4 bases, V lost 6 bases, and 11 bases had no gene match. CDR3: CASSPMRGLSYGYTF. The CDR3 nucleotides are TGTGCCAGCAGCCCCATGAGGGGGCTCAGCTATGGCTACACCTTC.

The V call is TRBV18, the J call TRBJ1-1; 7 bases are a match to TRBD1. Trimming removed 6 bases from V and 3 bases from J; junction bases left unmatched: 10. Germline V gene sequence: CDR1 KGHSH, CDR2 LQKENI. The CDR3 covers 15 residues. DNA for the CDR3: TGTGCCAGCTCTCCCGACAGGGATGGGTACACTGAAGCTTTCTTT. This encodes CASSPDRDGYTEAFF.

The CDR3 bases are TGTGCCAGCACGGTGAACACTGAAGCTTTCTTT. Its translation is CASTVNTEAFF. The chain combines TRBV7-9 with TRBJ1-1; no clear D. This CDR3 is 11 amino acids long. The V and J ends lost 7 bases and 0 bases respectively, with 3 bases between them. Germline V gene lookup returns CDR1 SEHNR and CDR2 FQNEAQ (reference sequence).

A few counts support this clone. The CDR3 protein is CASSQDRGAPYEQYF. The CDR3 region has the DNA TGCGCCAGCAGCCAAGATCGGGGGGCCCCCTACGAGCAGTACTTC. V gene TRBV4-3 combines with J gene TRBJ2-7; perhaps TRBD2 as D (7 bases). With 0 bases removed from V and 2 bases from J, the gap between germline ends came to 11 bases. The CDR3 is 15 residues long. Germline CDR1 LGHNA, CDR2 YSLEER.

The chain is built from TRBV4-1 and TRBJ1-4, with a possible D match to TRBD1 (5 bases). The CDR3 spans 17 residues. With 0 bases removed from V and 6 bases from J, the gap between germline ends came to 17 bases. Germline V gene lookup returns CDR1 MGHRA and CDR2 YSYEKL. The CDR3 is CASSQDGDGREDEKLFF. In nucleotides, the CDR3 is TGCGCCAGCAGCCAAGATGGGGACGGACGGGAGGATGAAAAACTGTTTTTT.

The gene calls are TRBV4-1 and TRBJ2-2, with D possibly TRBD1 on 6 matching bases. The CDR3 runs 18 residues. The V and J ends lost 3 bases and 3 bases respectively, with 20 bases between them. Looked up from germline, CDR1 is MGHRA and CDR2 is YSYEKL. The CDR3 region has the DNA TGCGCCAGCAGCCAGTCGGTATGGAGCGAGGGGGACACCGGGGAGCTGTTTTTT. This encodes CASSQSVWSEGDTGELFF.

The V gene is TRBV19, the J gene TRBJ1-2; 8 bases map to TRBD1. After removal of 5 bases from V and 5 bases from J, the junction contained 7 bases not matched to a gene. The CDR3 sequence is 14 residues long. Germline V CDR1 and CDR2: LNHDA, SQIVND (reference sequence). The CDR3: CASSPGTGGYGYTF. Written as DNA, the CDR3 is TGTGCCAGTAGTCCCGGGACAGGCGGGTATGGCTACACCTTC. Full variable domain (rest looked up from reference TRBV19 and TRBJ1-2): DGGITQSPKYLFRKEGQNVTLSCEQNLNHDAMYWYRQDPGQGLRLIYYSQIVNDFQKGDIAEGYSVSREKKESFPLTVTSAQKNPTAFYLCASSPGTGGYGYTFGSGTRLTVV.